The rows below give T cell receptor beta chains drawn from one sample of a study of human T cells and chemical hapten exposure. TCRdb called the RACE reads again in MiXCR, with one record for every CDR3 protein. The sample has roughly 71,000 distinct CDR3 sequences; approximately 12% are singletons. The material sequenced was whole blood, taken in connection with sensitization to the hapten diphenylcyclopropenone (DPC). The source is a woman between 50 and 59 years old with alopecia areata. Some clones in this sample may be carry-over from other donors' samples. Both conserved end residues are part of each CDR3. D genes are given only for firm matches. A row's size may be missing; if present it is once, few, many or a size class.

V	D	size	J	DNA	CDR3
TRBV12-3/TRBV12-4	NA	NA	TRBJ1-1	TGTGCCAGCAGTTCGGAAGGGCTTGAAGCTTTCTTT	CASSSEGLEAFF
TRBV28	NA	NA	TRBJ1-2	TGTGCCAGCAGTTTATGGGACCGGTTGGATGGTGGCTACACCTTC	CASSLWDRLDGGYTF
TRBV11-1	NA	few	TRBJ2-5	TGTGCCAGCAGCGCCTACAGGGTTCAAGAGACCCAGTACTTC	CASSAYRVQETQYF
TRBV7-9	TRBD2	many	TRBJ2-5	TGTGCCAGCAGCTCCGGACTAGCGGGAGGACGAGAGACCCAGTACTTC	CASSSGLAGGRETQYF
TRBV3-1	TRBD2	many	TRBJ2-1	TGTGCCAGCAGCCAAGCAGGGACTAGCGGGAAGTACAATGAGCAGTTCTTC	CASSQAGTSGKYNEQFF
TRBV20-1	NA	NA	TRBJ1-6	TGCAGTGCGCCGGGACAAACTAGTTATAATTCACCCCTCCACTTT	CSAPGQTSYNSPLHF
TRBV10-3	NA	many	TRBJ2-7	TGTGCCACCTCCCCAGGGGACTACGAGCAGTACTTC	CATSPGDYEQYF
TRBV10-2	TRBD1	NA	TRBJ1-1	TGCGCCAGCAGTGAGGACAGGGGGGGAGCTTTCTTT	CASSEDRGGAFF
TRBV6-5	NA	NA	TRBJ1-1	TGTGCCAGCAGTTACTCGACAGCGGGCAACACTGAAGCTTTCTTT	CASSYSTAGNTEAFF
TRBV2	TRBD2	few	TRBJ2-3	TGTGCCAGCGCGCGAAGACTAGCGGGGGTCACAGATACGCAGTATTTT	CASARRLAGVTDTQYF
TRBV7-2	TRBD2	NA	TRBJ2-1	TGTGCCAGCAGCCGACGAGCGGGGGGGCACAATGAGCAGTTCTTC	CASSRRAGGHNEQFF
TRBV15	NA	NA	TRBJ1-5	TGTGCCACCAGCGGGCAGGGCGGCAATCAGCCCCAGCATTTT	CATSGQGGNQPQHF
TRBV20-1	NA	NA	TRBJ2-7	TGCAGTGCTAGAGAAGGGACGTCCTTGCAGTACTTC	CSAREGTSLQYF
TRBV4-3	NA	NA	TRBJ1-1	TGCGCCAGCAGCCAAGAGTCGGGGGCAGCTTTCTTT	CASSQESGAAFF
TRBV9	NA	few	TRBJ1-1	TGTGCCAGCAGCGTAGATCCGGGACACCAGAACACTGAAGCTTTCTTT	CASSVDPGHQNTEAFF
TRBV7-2	TRBD1	NA	TRBJ2-4	TGTGCCAGCAGCTTAGCTTCCAGGGGGACAGCTCTGGAAAGCATTCAGTACTTC	CASSLASRGTALESIQYF